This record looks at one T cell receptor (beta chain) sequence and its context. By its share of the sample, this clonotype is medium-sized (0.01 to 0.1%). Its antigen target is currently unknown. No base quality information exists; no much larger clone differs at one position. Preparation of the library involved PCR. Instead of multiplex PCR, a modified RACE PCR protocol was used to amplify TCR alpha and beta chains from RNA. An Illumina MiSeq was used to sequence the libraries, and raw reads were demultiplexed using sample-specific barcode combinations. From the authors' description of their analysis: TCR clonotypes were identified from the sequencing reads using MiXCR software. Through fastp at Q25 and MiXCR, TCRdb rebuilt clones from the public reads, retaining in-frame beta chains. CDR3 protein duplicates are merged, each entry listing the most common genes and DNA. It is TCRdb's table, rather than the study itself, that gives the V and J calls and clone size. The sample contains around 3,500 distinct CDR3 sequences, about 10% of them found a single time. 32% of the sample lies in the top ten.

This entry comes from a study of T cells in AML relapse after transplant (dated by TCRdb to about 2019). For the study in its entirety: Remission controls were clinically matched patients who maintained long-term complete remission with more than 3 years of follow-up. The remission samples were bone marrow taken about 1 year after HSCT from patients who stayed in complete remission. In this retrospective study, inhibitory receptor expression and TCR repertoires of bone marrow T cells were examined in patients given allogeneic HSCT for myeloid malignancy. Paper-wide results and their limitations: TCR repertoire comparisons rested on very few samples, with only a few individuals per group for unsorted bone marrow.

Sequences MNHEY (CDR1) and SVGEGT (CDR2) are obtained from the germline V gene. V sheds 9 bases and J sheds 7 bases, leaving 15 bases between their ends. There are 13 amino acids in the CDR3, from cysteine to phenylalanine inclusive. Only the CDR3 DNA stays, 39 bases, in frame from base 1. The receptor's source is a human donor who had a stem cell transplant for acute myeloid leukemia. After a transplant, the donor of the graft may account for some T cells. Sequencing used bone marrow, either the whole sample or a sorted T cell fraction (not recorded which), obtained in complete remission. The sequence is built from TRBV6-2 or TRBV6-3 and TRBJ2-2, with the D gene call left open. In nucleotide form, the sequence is TGTGCCAGTTCCTCGGCTTTGGTCGGGGAGCTGTTTTTT. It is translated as CASSSALVGELFF.